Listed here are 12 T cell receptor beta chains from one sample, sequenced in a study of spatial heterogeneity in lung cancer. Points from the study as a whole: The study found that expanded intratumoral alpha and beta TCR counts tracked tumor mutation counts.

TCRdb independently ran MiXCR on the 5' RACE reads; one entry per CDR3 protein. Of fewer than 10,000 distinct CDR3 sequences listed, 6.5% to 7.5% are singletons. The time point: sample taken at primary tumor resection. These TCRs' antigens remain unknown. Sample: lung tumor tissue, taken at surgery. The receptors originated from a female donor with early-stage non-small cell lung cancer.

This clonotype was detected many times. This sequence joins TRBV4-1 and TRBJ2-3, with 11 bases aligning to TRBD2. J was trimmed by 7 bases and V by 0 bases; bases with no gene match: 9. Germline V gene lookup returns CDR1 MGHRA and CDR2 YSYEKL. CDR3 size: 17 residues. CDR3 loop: CASSQDLAASGRHTQYF. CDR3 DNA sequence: TGCGCCAGCAGCCAAGATTTAGCGGCTAGCGGGAGGCATACGCAGTATTTT.

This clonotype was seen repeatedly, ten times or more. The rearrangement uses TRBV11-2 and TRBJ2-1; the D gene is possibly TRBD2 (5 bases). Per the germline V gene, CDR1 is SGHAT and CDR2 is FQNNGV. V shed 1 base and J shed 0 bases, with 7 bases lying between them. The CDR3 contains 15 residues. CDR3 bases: TGTGCCAGCAGCTTAGGTGCGGGCTCCTACAATGAGCAGTTCTTC. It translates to CASSLGAGSYNEQFF.

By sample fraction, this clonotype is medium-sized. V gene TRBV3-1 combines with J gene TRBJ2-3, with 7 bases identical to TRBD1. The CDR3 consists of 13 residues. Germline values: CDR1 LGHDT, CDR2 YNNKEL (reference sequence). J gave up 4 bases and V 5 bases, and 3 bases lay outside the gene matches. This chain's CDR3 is CASSETGPDTQYF. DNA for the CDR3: TGTGCCAGCAGCGAGACAGGGCCAGATACGCAGTATTTT.

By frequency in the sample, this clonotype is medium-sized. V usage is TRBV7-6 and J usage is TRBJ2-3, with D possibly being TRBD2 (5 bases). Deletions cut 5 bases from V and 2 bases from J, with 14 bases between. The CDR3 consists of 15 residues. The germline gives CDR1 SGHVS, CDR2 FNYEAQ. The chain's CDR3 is CASSPPPRATDTQYF. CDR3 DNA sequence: TGTGCCAGCAGCCCCCCCCCGAGGGCCACAGATACGCAGTATTTT.

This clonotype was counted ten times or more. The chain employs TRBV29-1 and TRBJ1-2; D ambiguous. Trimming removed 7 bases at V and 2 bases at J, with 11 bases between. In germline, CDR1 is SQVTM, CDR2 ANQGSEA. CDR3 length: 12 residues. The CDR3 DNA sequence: TGCAGCGCACACGCAGAGAACTATGGCTACACCTTC. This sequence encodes CSAHAENYGYTF.

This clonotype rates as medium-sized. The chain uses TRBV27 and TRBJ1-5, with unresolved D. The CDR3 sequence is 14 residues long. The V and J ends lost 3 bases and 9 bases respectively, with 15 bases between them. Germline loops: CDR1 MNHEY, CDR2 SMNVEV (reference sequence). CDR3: CASSLGRGMWPQHF. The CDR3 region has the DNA TGTGCCAGCAGTTTGGGCAGAGGAATGTGGCCCCAGCATTTT.

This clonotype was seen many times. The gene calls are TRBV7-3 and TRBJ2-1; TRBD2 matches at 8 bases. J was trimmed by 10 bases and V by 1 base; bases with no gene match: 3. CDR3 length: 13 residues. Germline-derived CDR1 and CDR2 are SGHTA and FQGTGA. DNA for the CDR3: TGTGCCAGCAGCTTAAACGGGGGGGCAGAGCAGTTCTTC. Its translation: CASSLNGGAEQFF.

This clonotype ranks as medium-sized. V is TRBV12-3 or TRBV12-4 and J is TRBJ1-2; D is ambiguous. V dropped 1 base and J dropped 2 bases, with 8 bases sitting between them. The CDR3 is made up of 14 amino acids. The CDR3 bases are TGTGCCAGCAGTTTAGGTCAGACAAACTATGGCTACACCTTC. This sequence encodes CASSLGQTNYGYTF.

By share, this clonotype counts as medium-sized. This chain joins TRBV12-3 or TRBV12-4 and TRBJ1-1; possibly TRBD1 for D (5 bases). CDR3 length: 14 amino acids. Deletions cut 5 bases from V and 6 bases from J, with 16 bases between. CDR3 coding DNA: TGTGCCAGCAGTGGGGCCCTTAGCGAGTCTGAAGCTTTCTTT. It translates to CASSGALSESEAFF.

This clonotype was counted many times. The CDR3 loop is CASSIRDRGYEQYF. In DNA, the CDR3 is TGTGCCAGCAGTATCCGGGACAGAGGTTACGAGCAGTACTTC. The gene calls are TRBV27 and TRBJ2-7; TRBD1 agrees at 7 bases. CDR3 length equals 14 residues. J was trimmed by 4 bases and V by 5 bases; bases with no gene match: 8. Germline V CDR1 and CDR2: MNHEY, SMNVEV (reference sequence).

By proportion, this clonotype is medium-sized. The CDR3 loop is CASSLVVNTGELFF. As DNA, the CDR3 is TGTGCCAGCAGCTTAGTAGTTAACACCGGGGAGCTGTTTTTT. The V call is TRBV7-3, the J call TRBJ2-2; D uncertain. Germline assignment: CDR1 SGHTA and CDR2 FQGTGA. The CDR3 has 14 amino acids. With 2 bases removed from V and 2 bases from J, the gap between germline ends came to 6 bases.

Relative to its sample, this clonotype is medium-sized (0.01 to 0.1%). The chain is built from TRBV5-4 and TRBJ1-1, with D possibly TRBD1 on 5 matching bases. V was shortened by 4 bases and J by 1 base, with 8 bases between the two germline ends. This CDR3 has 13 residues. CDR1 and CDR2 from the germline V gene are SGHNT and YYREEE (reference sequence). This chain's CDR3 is CASSGGTNTEAFF. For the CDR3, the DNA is TGTGCCAGCAGCGGCGGGACGAACACTGAAGCTTTCTTT.